This TCR beta chain was captured by sequencing in a study of T cells after yellow fever vaccination. Study as a whole: In the case of low-cell-number fractions, SMART-Seq v4 Ultra Low Input was used for preparation.

Germline values: CDR1 SGHRS, CDR2 YFSETQ. V lost 4 bases and J lost 3, with 4 bases in between. The CDR3 length is 11 residues. TCR cDNA, made by 5'RACE template switching, carried an added universal primer site and UMIs. TCRdb re-called the 5' RACE reads through MiXCR, storing one row per CDR3 protein. Of about 350,000 distinct CDR3 sequences detected, approximately 10% appear once; the ten largest clones hold less than 20%. Regarding the study as a whole: The CD4 and CD8 compartments had a small share of their clonotypes in common. Most clones from primary vaccination were detected again post-booster (roughly 95% CD4, about 88% CD8).

This clonotype was found a few times. What it recognizes is unknown. The chain couples TRBV5-1 to TRBJ2-5; D gene ambiguous. This sequence was found in a man younger than 35 who received the YFV17D yellow fever vaccine. The source was PBMCs, collected on the day of the first yellow fever vaccination. The CDR3 reads CASSVEETQYF. DNA for the CDR3: TGCGCCAGCAGCGTAGAAGAGACCCAGTACTTC.